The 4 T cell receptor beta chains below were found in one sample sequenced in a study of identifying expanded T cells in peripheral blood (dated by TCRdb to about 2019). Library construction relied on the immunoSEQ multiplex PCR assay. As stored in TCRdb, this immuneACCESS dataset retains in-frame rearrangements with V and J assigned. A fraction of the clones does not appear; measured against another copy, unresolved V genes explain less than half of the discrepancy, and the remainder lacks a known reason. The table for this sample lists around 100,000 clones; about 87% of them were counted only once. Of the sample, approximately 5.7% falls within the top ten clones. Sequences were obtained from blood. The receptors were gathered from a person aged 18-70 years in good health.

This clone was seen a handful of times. Here the CDR3 DNA reads TGTGCCAGTGGGATCTCTATCTACACCTTC. This codes for CASGISIYTF. This chain uses TRBV19 with TRBJ1-2; D remains unclear. The CDR3 covers 10 residues. CDR1 and CDR2 from the germline V gene are LNHDA and SQIVND (reference sequence). The germline V and J ends were trimmed by 8 bases and 10 bases, with 11 bases remaining between them.

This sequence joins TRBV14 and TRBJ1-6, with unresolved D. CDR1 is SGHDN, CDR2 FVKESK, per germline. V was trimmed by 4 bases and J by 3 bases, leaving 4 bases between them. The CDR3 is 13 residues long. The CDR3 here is CASSRDYNSPLHF. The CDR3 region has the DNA TGTGCCAGCAGCCGGGACTATAATTCACCCCTCCACTTT.

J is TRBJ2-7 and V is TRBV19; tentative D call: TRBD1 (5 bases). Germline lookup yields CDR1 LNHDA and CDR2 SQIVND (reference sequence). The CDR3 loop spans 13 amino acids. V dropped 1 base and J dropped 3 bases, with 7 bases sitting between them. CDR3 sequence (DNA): TGTGCCAGTAGTATAGCCCAGGGCTACGAGCAGTACTTC. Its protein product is CASSIAQGYEQYF.

CDR3 protein: CASSLRSGGEKLFF. DNA of the CDR3: TGTGCCAGCAGCTTGCGGTCAGGAGGTGAAAAACTGTTTTTT. The V gene is TRBV5-6, the J gene TRBJ1-4; D is unclear. Trimming removed 1 base from V and 7 bases from J, with 11 bases in between. The CDR3 consists of 14 residues. CDR1 is SGHDT and CDR2 is YYEEEE in the germline V gene.